The 7 T cell receptor beta chains presented below share a single source sample, sequenced in a study of T cells after yellow fever vaccination. TCRdb reprocessed the 5' RACE reads via MiXCR and lists one record per CDR3 protein. This sample has some 350,000 distinct CDR3 sequences, with about 9.9% found just once. The sample was PBMCs, taken on the day of the first yellow fever vaccination. The receptors derive from a man aged 18 to 30 who received the YFV17D yellow fever vaccine.

Only a few counts were recorded for this clonotype. The chain links TRBV12-3 or TRBV12-4 to TRBJ1-4, with 11 bases fitting TRBD1. V was clipped by 7 bases and J by 8 bases; unmatched bases: 9. CDR3 size: 15 residues. This CDR3 reads CASTPSGTGGEKLFF. CDR3 in DNA: TGTGCCAGCACCCCAAGCGGGACAGGGGGAGAAAAACTGTTTTTT.

The rearrangement uses TRBV5-1 and TRBJ1-2, with 8 bases identical to TRBD1. Unmatched junction bases numbered 7, after V lost 0 bases and J lost 3 bases. CDR3 length: 16 residues. Germline CDR1 SGHRS, CDR2 YFSETQ. CDR3 sequence reads: CASSLGMDREHYGYTF. The CDR3 region has the DNA TGCGCCAGCAGCTTGGGGATGGACAGGGAGCACTATGGCTACACCTTC.

This clonotype was detected only a few times. The CDR3 sequence is CASSQPTVGKGGYTF. CDR3 nucleotide sequence: TGCGCCAGCAGCCAACCTACGGTAGGGAAGGGTGGCTACACCTTC. The chain is built from TRBV4-1 and TRBJ1-2; D is unresolved. Germline V gives CDR1 MGHRA, CDR2 YSYEKL. The CDR3 contains 15 residues. V dropped 2 bases and J dropped 7 bases, with 17 bases sitting between them.

V and J are TRBV29-1 and TRBJ2-1; TRBD1 matches at 9 bases. The germline V gene has CDR1 SQVTM and CDR2 ANQGSEA. This CDR3 contains 16 residues. Trimming cost V 6 bases and J 1 base; bases outside gene matches: 10. The DNA of the CDR3 is TGCAGCGTCGGTACCGGGACAGGGAAATCCTACAATGAGCAGTTCTTC. Protein sequence: CSVGTGTGKSYNEQFF.

The chain joins TRBV10-3 to TRBJ2-3; no reliable D call. The CDR3 totals 13 residues. Germline lookup yields CDR1 ENHRY and CDR2 SYGVKD. Trimming took 2 bases from V and 1 from J, leaving 4 bases between them. Here the CDR3 reads CAISEVGTDTQYF. CDR3 sequence (DNA): TGTGCCATCAGTGAGGTGGGCACAGATACGCAGTATTTT.

The chain joins TRBV2 to TRBJ1-5, with TRBD1 matching over 7 bases. This CDR3 spans 19 amino acids. Germline V CDR1 and CDR2: SNHLY, FYNNEI. Trimming cost V 3 bases and J 2 bases; bases outside gene matches: 16. The CDR3 DNA reads TGTGCCAGCAGTGACAAAGGAGGGGGCCCGAGGTTAGGCAATCAGCCCCAGCATTTT. Translation: CASSDKGGGPRLGNQPQHF. Supplemented by reference TRBV2 and TRBJ1-5, the full variable domain reads EPEVTQTPSHQVTQMGQEVILRCVPISNHLYFYWYRQILGQKVEFLVSFYNNEISEKSEIFDDQFSVERPDGSNFTLKIRSTKLEDSAMYFCASSDKGGGPRLGNQPQHFGDGTRLSIL.

The chain recombines TRBV20-1 with TRBJ2-2, with TRBD1 matching 8 bases. Trimming removed 7 bases from V and 4 bases from J; junction bases left unmatched: 8. Germline loops: CDR1 DFQATT, CDR2 SNEGSKA (reference sequence). The length of the CDR3 is 14 residues. CDR3 residues: CSVPGQDFTGELFF. For the CDR3, the DNA is TGCAGTGTTCCGGGACAGGATTTCACCGGGGAGCTGTTTTTT.